The next 16 T cell receptor beta chains were all read from a single sample in a study of T cell responses to AZD1222 COVID-19 vaccine (dated by TCRdb to about 2021). What the time point label conveys for this sample: baseline before first vaccination. Receptor libraries were prepared by the immunoSEQ multiplex PCR assay. This immuneACCESS table, as held by TCRdb, lists in-frame sequences with V and J called but not all clones. Of the missing ones, under half trace to an unresolved V gene in checked studies; the others have no known cause. Here the sample has about 170,000 clones; 75% to 90% occur a single time. The ten largest clonotypes hold approximately 7.2% of the sample. The source material was peripheral blood, sampled on day 0 of AZD1222 vaccination. Source of these receptors: an adult in good health.

This clone has a handful of counts. The V call is TRBV19, the J call TRBJ1-2; 7 positions match TRBD1. The germline CDR1 and CDR2 sequences are LNHDA and SQIVND (reference sequence). Trimming at V came to 6 bases and at J to 7 bases, leaving 11 bases not matched to a gene. The CDR3 length is 14 residues. CDR3 nucleotides: TGTGCCAGTAGGCCTCAACAGGGGAGGTTTGGCTACACCTTC. Translation gives CASRPQQGRFGYTF.

The J gene is TRBJ1-1, the V gene TRBV3-1 (or the pseudogene TRBV3-2), with no clear D. This CDR3 contains 15 residues. Per germline, CDR1 LGHDT and CDR2 YNNKEL (reference sequence). Trimming removed 1 base from V and 1 base from J, with 10 bases in between. The CDR3 reads CASSQGWQRNTEAFF. CDR3 nucleotides: TGTGCCAGCAGCCAAGGTTGGCAGAGGAACACTGAAGCTTTCTTT.

The DNA for the CDR3 is TGTGCCAGCAGCACGGACTCTGGAAACACCATATATTTT. This encodes CASSTDSGNTIYF. The rearrangement uses TRBV7-3 and TRBJ1-3; no firm D call. This CDR3 has 13 amino acids. Trimming left V 5 bases short and J 0 bases short, with 5 bases between. Per germline, CDR1 SGHTA and CDR2 FQGTGA.

This chain uses TRBV28 with TRBJ1-1; 7 nucleotides agree with TRBD1. Germline CDR1 and CDR2: MDHEN and SYDVKM. The CDR3 loop spans 12 amino acids. Trimming at V came to 3 bases and at J to 5 bases, leaving 0 bases not matched to a gene. The CDR3 nucleotides are TGTGCCAGCAGTTTGGGACAGACTGAAGCTTTCTTT. This codes for CASSLGQTEAFF. Based on the CDR3 plus reference TRBV28 and TRBJ1-1, the full variable domain is DVKVTQSSRYLVKRTGEKVFLECVQDMDHENMFWYRQDPGLGLRLIYFSYDVKMKEKGDIPEGYSVSREKKERFSLILESASTNQTSMYLCASSLGQTEAFFGQGTRLTVV.

The J gene is TRBJ1-1, the V gene TRBV5-6; a possible D gene is TRBD1 (5 bases). Germline values: CDR1 SGHDT, CDR2 YYEEEE. The CDR3 consists of 14 residues. Trimming took off 3 bases at V and 5 bases at J, with 14 bases between the two ends. CDR3 sequence reads: CASSYPGLATEAFF. As DNA, the CDR3 is TGTGCCAGCAGCTACCCGGGACTCGCGACTGAAGCTTTCTTT.

The gene calls are TRBV6-2 or TRBV6-3 and TRBJ2-7; TRBD2 aligns across 8 bases. CDR1 and CDR2 from the germline V gene are MNHEY and SVGEGT. V lost 2 bases, J lost 2 bases, and 14 bases stayed unmatched. The CDR3 spans 18 residues. The CDR3 sequence is CASSYRGGGGQQTYEQYF. CDR3 nucleotides: TGTGCCAGCAGTTACCGAGGTGGCGGGGGGCAACAGACCTACGAGCAGTACTTC.

The genes are TRBV28 and TRBJ1-2, with D possibly TRBD1 on 5 matching bases. The germline CDR1 and CDR2 sequences are MDHEN and SYDVKM. The CDR3 is 12 amino acids. Trimming cost V 10 bases and J 3 bases, with 12 bases left between them. The CDR3 region has the DNA TGTGCCACGGACTGGGGGTACTATGGCTACACCTTC. Its translation is CATDWGYYGYTF.

The CDR3 reads CASSPPNYEQYF. CDR3 DNA sequence: TGTGCCAGCAGCCCCCCCAATTACGAGCAGTACTTC. V and J are TRBV6-5 and TRBJ2-7; D is ambiguous. The germline V gene has CDR1 MNHEY and CDR2 SVGAGI. V lost 6 bases and J lost 4, with 10 bases in between. This CDR3 contains 12 residues.

The V gene is TRBV30, the J gene TRBJ2-7, with 7 bases that match TRBD2. Germline lookup yields CDR1 GTSNPN and CDR2 SVGIG (reference sequence). CDR3 length: 13 amino acids. After removal of 5 bases from V and 0 bases from J, the junction contained 4 bases not matched to a gene. CDR3 region: CAWERGFSYEQYF. The DNA for the CDR3 is TGTGCCTGGGAGCGGGGCTTCTCCTACGAGCAGTACTTC.

This chain uses TRBV7-2 with TRBJ1-6, with D perhaps TRBD1 (5 bases). Per the germline V gene, CDR1 is SGHTA and CDR2 is FQGNSA. Trimming took off 4 bases at V and 10 bases at J, with 26 bases between the two ends. The CDR3 contains 18 residues. CDR3 sequence reads: CASSSQGTLRELVSPLHF. In nucleotides, the CDR3 is TGTGCCAGCAGCTCCCAAGGGACGCTCAGGGAGCTTGTCTCACCCCTCCACTTT.

The gene calls are TRBV6-5 and TRBJ2-7, with TRBD2 matching 11 bases. The CDR3 consists of 13 residues. CDR1 is MNHEY, CDR2 SVGAGI, per germline. Unmatched junction bases numbered 3, after V lost 8 bases and J lost 3 bases. This CDR3 reads CASQGLADYEQYF. CDR3 coding DNA: TGTGCCAGCCAGGGACTAGCGGACTACGAGCAGTACTTC.

Of note for this clone: The sample has other DNA sequences that encode this CDR3 too. This chain links TRBV5-6 with TRBJ1-3, with D possibly matching TRBD1 (5 bases). CDR3 length equals 15 residues. Between the trimmed V and J ends, which lost 5 bases and 0 bases, there was a span of 12 bases. The V gene's germline CDR1 is SGHDT and CDR2 YYEEEE. The DNA of the CDR3 is TGTGCCAGCAGTTCAGACAGTTCCTCTGGAAACACCATATATTTT. Its translation: CASSSDSSSGNTIYF. The full variable domain, rest sourced from reference TRBV5-6 and TRBJ1-3, is DAGVTQSPTHLIKTRGQQVTLRCSPKSGHDTVSWYQQALGQGPQFIFQYYEEEERQRGNFPDRFSGHQFPNYSSELNVNALLLGDSALYLCASSSDSSSGNTIYFGEGSWLTVV.

This rearrangement joins TRBV6-5 to TRBJ1-2, with D possibly matching TRBD1 (5 bases). Trimming left V 6 bases short and J 6 bases short, with 17 bases between. Germline V CDR1 and CDR2: MNHEY, SVGAGI. CDR3 length: 14 residues. The CDR3 bases are TGTGCCAGCAGAAACATTTGGGACGGGGATGGCTACACCTTC. It yields the protein CASRNIWDGDGYTF.

This sequence joins TRBV9 and TRBJ2-3; TRBD1 matches 7 bases. V was pared by 3 bases and J by 1 base, with 5 bases of the junction left unmatched. The CDR3 runs 15 residues. Germline assignment: CDR1 SGDLS and CDR2 YYNGEE. CDR3 region: CASSEIGQGTDTQYF. CDR3 in DNA: TGTGCCAGCAGCGAAATAGGACAGGGCACAGATACGCAGTATTTT.

The genes are TRBV5-1 and TRBJ2-7; D is perhaps TRBD1 (5 bases). The CDR3 is 13 amino acids. Looked up from germline, CDR1 is SGHRS and CDR2 is YFSETQ. Trimming took off 4 bases at V and 4 bases at J, with 12 bases between the two ends. CDR3 sequence: CASSQGAGYEQYF. DNA of the CDR3: TGCGCCAGCAGCCAGGGTGCCGGGTACGAGCAGTACTTC. Complete variable domain (other parts from reference TRBV5-1 and TRBJ2-7): KAGVTQTPRYLIKTRGQQVTLSCSPISGHRSVSWYQQTPGQGLQFLFEYFSETQRNKGNFPGRFSGRQFSNSRSEMNVSTLELGDSALYLCASSQGAGYEQYFGPGTRLTVT.

The chain couples TRBV19 to TRBJ2-2; D gene uncertain. CDR3 size: 13 residues. CDR1 and CDR2 from the germline V gene are LNHDA and SQIVND (reference sequence). Trimming cost V 7 bases and J 5 bases, with 11 bases left between them. CDR3 residues: CASIPWGTGELFF. CDR3 coding DNA: TGTGCCAGTATACCGTGGGGTACCGGGGAGCTGTTTTTT.